This T cell receptor (beta chain) was obtained from a study of T cell responses to AZD1222 COVID-19 vaccine. General study findings and limits: Seropositive status at baseline applied to only 5 or 6 AZD1222 recipients.

Concerning this clone itself: What it binds is unknown.

The repertoire was sequenced with immunoSEQ multiplex PCR; TCRdb's copy has only in-frame clones and lacks some. The data contain 95,000 to 150,000 clones, about 90% of them singletons. CDR3 length: 15 amino acids. The germline CDR1 and CDR2 sequences are MDHEN and SYDVKM. With V trimmed by 4 bases and J by 0 bases, 4 bases remained unmatched. Source: peripheral blood, taken on day 0 of AZD1222 vaccination. This chain joins TRBV28 and TRBJ2-7, with TRBD2 matching 9 bases. The TCR was taken from an adult in good health. The CDR3 is CASSSGTSSSYEQYV. CDR3 coding DNA: TGTGCCAGCAGTTCCGGGACTAGCAGCTCCTACGAGCAGTACGTC.